This T cell receptor beta chain was captured in a study of T cells after yellow fever vaccination. Study-level findings and limits: Abundant bulk-derived clonotypes could contaminate FACS-sorted repertoires.

In making TCR cDNA, 5'RACE template switching added a universal primer site and UMIs to it. TCRdb re-analysed the 5' RACE reads in MiXCR, keeping a single row per CDR3 protein. The table has 500,000 to 650,000 distinct CDR3 sequences, approximately 13% seen once. This clonotype was recorded a few times. As yet, its antigen is unknown. This CDR3 has 15 residues. Germline-derived CDR1 and CDR2 are SGHTA and FQGTGA. The V and J ends lost 4 bases and 3 bases respectively, with 14 bases between them. The receptor comes from a man aged 30-40 years who received the YFV17D yellow fever vaccine. The chain is built from TRBV7-3 and TRBJ2-3, with D possibly being TRBD1 or TRBD2 (5 bases each). The sample consisted of PBMCs, taken on the day of the yellow fever booster vaccination. The CDR3 loop reads CASSSRGAATDTQYF. The CDR3, as DNA: TGTGCCAGCAGCTCTAGGGGAGCAGCGACAGATACGCAGTATTTT.